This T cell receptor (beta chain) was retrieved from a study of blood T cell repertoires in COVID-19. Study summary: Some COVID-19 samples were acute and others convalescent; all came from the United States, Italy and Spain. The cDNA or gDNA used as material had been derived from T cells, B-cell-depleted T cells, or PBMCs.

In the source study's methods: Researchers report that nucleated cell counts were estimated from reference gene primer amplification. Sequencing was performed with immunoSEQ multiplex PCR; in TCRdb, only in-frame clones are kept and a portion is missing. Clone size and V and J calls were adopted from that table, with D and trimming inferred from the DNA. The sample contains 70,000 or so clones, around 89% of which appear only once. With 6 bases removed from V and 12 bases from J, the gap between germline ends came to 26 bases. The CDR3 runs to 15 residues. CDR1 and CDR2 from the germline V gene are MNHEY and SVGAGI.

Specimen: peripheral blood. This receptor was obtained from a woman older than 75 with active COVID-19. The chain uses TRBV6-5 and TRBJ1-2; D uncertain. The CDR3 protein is CASSADPGWVFVDTF. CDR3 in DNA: TGTGCCAGCAGCGCAGACCCGGGGTGGGTCTTTGTCGACACCTTC.